This T cell receptor beta chain comes out of a study of metastatic and nonmetastatic thyroid tumors. This clone is categorized as medium-sized (0.01 to 0.1%). TCRdb reanalyzed the PCR reads via MiXCR. The repertoire has roughly 2,000 clones, approximately 11% of them found once; the top ten carry around an eighth. Among the patients, none had received any treatment before thyroid surgery. Trimming pared 6 bases from V and 0 bases from J, leaving 8 bases between. The germline V gene has CDR1 SQVTM and CDR2 ANQGSEA. The CDR3 length is 12 residues. Sequencing input: tumor tissue. The chain has TRBV29-1 and TRBJ1-2; a possible D gene is TRBD1 (5 bases). This clonotype was sampled from a female donor with papillary thyroid cancer or a benign thyroid nodule (not recorded which). Some clones in this sample may be carry-over from other donors' samples. The CDR3 loop reads CSVRTPNYGYTF. The CDR3 nucleotides read TGCAGCGTACGGACACCTAACTATGGCTACACCTTC.